One sample yielded the 25 T cell receptor beta chains listed below, sequenced in a study of cytomegalovirus exposure and HLA in healthy donors. Primers included in the PCR were 60 Vbeta and 13 Jbeta primers. Profiled with immunoSEQ multiplex PCR; TCRdb holds only in-frame clones, not every one. The table includes 150,000 to 200,000 clones, around 80% detected once. Specimen: PBMCs. The source is a woman in her twenties or thirties in good health and CMV-seronegative.

The chain employs TRBV4-3 and TRBJ1-1; weak D call: TRBD1 (5 bases). This CDR3 has 15 residues. The V end was cut by 1 base, the J end by 4 bases, with 13 bases between. The V gene's germline CDR1 is LGHNA and CDR2 YSLEER. The CDR3 DNA reads as TGCGCCAGCAGCCAAGCCGTTAGGGGTGGCACTGAAGCTTTCTTT. It is translated as CASSQAVRGGTEAFF.

A few counts support this clone. The rearrangement joins TRBV5-1 to TRBJ2-3, with 9 nucleotides matching TRBD1. The V gene's germline CDR1 is SGHRS and CDR2 YFSETQ. The CDR3 is made up of 15 amino acids. V lost 0 bases, J lost 6 bases, and 5 bases stayed unmatched. This CDR3 reads CASSLADRGFDTQYF. For the CDR3, the DNA is TGCGCCAGCAGCTTGGCGGACAGGGGATTTGATACGCAGTATTTT.

The chain recombines TRBV28 with TRBJ1-2, with TRBD1 matching 7 bases. Unmatched junction bases numbered 6, after V lost 6 bases and J lost 8 bases. The CDR3 loop spans 12 amino acids. Germline CDR1 is MDHEN and CDR2 is SYDVKM. This chain's CDR3 is CASRDNRGGYTF. The DNA for the CDR3 is TGTGCCAGCAGAGATAACAGGGGCGGCTACACCTTC.

The chain recombines TRBV6-5 with TRBJ2-7; no definite D call. Trimming removed 4 bases from V and 4 bases from J, with 14 bases in between. The CDR3 covers 14 residues. Germline CDR1 and CDR2: MNHEY and SVGAGI. The CDR3 region has the DNA TGTGCCAGCAGTTCACGGCGGCCGCTATACGAGCAGTACTTC. Protein product: CASSSRRPLYEQYF.

Only one count was recorded for this clone. The V call is TRBV5-1, the J call TRBJ2-5, with D possibly being TRBD2 (7 bases). Trimming removed 5 bases at V and 5 bases at J, with 16 bases between. The CDR3 contains 14 residues. Germline CDR1 SGHRS, CDR2 YFSETQ. The CDR3 bases are TGCGCCAGCAGTTGGGCGGGGGCGGAGGAGACCCAGTACTTC. It yields the protein CASSWAGAEETQYF. The full variable domain, completed using reference TRBV5-1 and TRBJ2-5, is KAGVTQTPRYLIKTRGQQVTLSCSPISGHRSVSWYQQTPGQGLQFLFEYFSETQRNKGNFPGRFSGRQFSNSRSEMNVSTLELGDSALYLCASSWAGAEETQYFGPGTRLLVL.

The V and J genes are TRBV30 and TRBJ2-1; D unresolved. The germline V gene has CDR1 GTSNPN and CDR2 SVGIG (reference sequence). This CDR3 spans 14 amino acids. Trimming took 1 base from V and 7 from J, leaving 14 bases between them. The CDR3 is CAWSANAQPNEQFF. In DNA, the CDR3 is TGTGCCTGGAGTGCAAACGCACAACCAAATGAGCAGTTCTTC.

This rearrangement joins TRBV2 to TRBJ1-2, with 11 bases that match TRBD1. The CDR3 has 16 residues. Germline V CDR1 and CDR2: SNHLY, FYNNEI. J gave up 5 bases and V 6 bases, and 11 bases lay outside the gene matches. The CDR3 reads CASRDVPGQGGYGYTF. The CDR3 nucleotides are TGTGCCAGCAGGGACGTCCCGGGACAGGGGGGGTATGGCTACACCTTC.

V gene TRBV6-5 combines with J gene TRBJ2-7; TRBD1 aligns across 9 bases. After removal of 2 bases from V and 6 bases from J, the junction contained 5 bases not matched to a gene. CDR1 is MNHEY and CDR2 is SVGAGI in the germline V gene. The CDR3 is 14 residues long. The CDR3 region is CASSYRGQGPEQYF. The CDR3 nucleotides are TGTGCCAGCAGTTACCGGGGACAGGGACCCGAGCAGTACTTC.

The chain recombines TRBV25-1 with TRBJ1-2; 10 positions agree with TRBD1. The germline CDR1 and CDR2 sequences are MGHDK and SYGVNS. J gave up 6 bases and V 1 base, and 2 bases lay outside the gene matches. The CDR3 sequence is 14 residues long. CDR3 sequence reads: CASSESGTGDGYTF. As DNA, the CDR3 is TGTGCCAGCAGTGAATCGGGGACAGGGGATGGCTACACCTTC.

The chain joins TRBV23-1 to TRBJ2-5; no clear D. TRBV23-1 is designated an ORF whose function remains uncertain. The CDR3 consists of 18 residues. V lost 8 bases and J lost 0, with 25 bases in between. The CDR3 here is CASDPRSPNRSYQETQYF. The CDR3 coding sequence is TGCGCCAGCGATCCCCGAAGTCCGAACAGATCTTACCAAGAGACCCAGTACTTC.

V is TRBV5-4 and J is TRBJ2-3; 7 nucleotides line up with TRBD2. Looked up from germline, CDR1 is SGHNT and CDR2 is YYREEE (reference sequence). V lost 4 bases, J lost 2 bases, and 7 bases stayed unmatched. This CDR3 contains 15 residues. For the CDR3, the DNA is TGTGCCAGCAGCCACTTAGGGACTAACACAGATACGCAGTATTTT. It codes for CASSHLGTNTDTQYF.

V and J are TRBV9 and TRBJ1-4; TRBD1 aligns across 12 bases. V shed 0 bases, J shed 2 bases, and the junction held 2 bases outside the gene matches. This CDR3 is 17 amino acids long. The germline gives CDR1 SGDLS, CDR2 YYNGEE. CDR3 amino acids: CASSVGGQGATNEKLFF. CDR3 nucleotide sequence: TGTGCCAGCAGCGTAGGGGGACAGGGGGCGACTAATGAAAAACTGTTTTTT.

This rearrangement joins TRBV5-1 to TRBJ2-5; 13 nucleotides line up with TRBD2. Germline assignment: CDR1 SGHRS and CDR2 YFSETQ. Unmatched junction bases numbered 1, after V lost 3 bases and J lost 2 bases. CDR3 length: 15 amino acids. CDR3 coding DNA: TGCGCCAGCAGCTCGGGACTAGCGGGGCAAGAGACCCAGTACTTC. It is translated as CASSSGLAGQETQYF.

The chain links TRBV6-6 to TRBJ2-5; D perhaps matches TRBD1 (5 bases). Trimming stripped 2 bases from V and 4 bases from J, with 8 bases between. There are 13 residues in the CDR3. Germline V gene data show CDR1 as MNHNY and CDR2 as SVGAGI (reference sequence). The CDR3 DNA reads TGTGCCAGCAGTTACGACAGATCAGAGACCCAGTACTTC. It codes for CASSYDRSETQYF.

V is TRBV6-6 and J is TRBJ2-1; D is possibly TRBD2 (5 bases). The germline V gene encodes CDR1 MNHNY and CDR2 SVGAGI (reference sequence). The CDR3 sequence is 14 residues long. The V gene lost 7 bases and the J gene lost 8 bases, with 18 bases spanning the gap. CDR3 loop: CASTLGGSLDEQFF. CDR3 DNA sequence: TGTGCCAGCACCCTAGGAGGTAGCCTCGATGAGCAGTTCTTC.

The V call is TRBV18, the J call TRBJ2-7, with 14 bases that match TRBD2. The junction had 9 bases not matched to a gene; V was cut back by 1 base and J by 1 base. The V gene's germline CDR1 is KGHSH and CDR2 LQKENI. CDR3 length: 19 residues. The CDR3 DNA is TGTGCCAGCTCACCACGATCGACTAGCGGGGGGGCCTCATCCTACGAGCAGTACTTC. Its translation: CASSPRSTSGGASSYEQYF.

The chain couples TRBV19 to TRBJ1-3; D perhaps matches TRBD1 (5 bases). This CDR3 spans 15 amino acids. V gave up 5 bases and J gave up 4 bases, with 15 bases separating them. Per germline, CDR1 LNHDA and CDR2 SQIVND (reference sequence). Here the CDR3 reads CASSPTRQSGNTIYF. CDR3 nucleotide sequence: TGTGCCAGTAGTCCTACACGACAGTCCGGAAACACCATATATTTT.

This clone appeared a few times. This rearrangement joins TRBV5-4 to TRBJ2-7; 10 bases agree with TRBD1. Germline assignment: CDR1 SGHNT and CDR2 YYREEE (reference sequence). The CDR3 length is 14 residues. V lost 1 base to trimming and J lost 5 bases; unmatched junction nucleotides: 3. CDR3 bases: TGTGCCAGCAGCTTGAGGACAGGGGGTAACGAGCAGTACTTC. Protein sequence: CASSLRTGGNEQYF.

The chain has TRBV7-2 and TRBJ1-4; no firm D call. The V gene's germline CDR1 is SGHTA and CDR2 FQGNSA. Trimming shortened V by 0 bases and J by 8 bases, and 13 bases separated the two germline ends. The CDR3 length is 15 residues. In DNA form, the CDR3 reads TGTGCCAGCAGCTTAGCGGGCAATGAGGGAGAAAAACTGTTTTTT. Translating it yields CASSLAGNEGEKLFF.

The chain has TRBV25-1 and TRBJ1-4; possibly TRBD1 for D (5 bases). CDR3 size: 15 residues. V was pared by 4 bases and J by 5 bases, with 14 bases between. From germline, CDR1 is MGHDK and CDR2 SYGVNS. CDR3 sequence reads: CASSALGTDNEKLFF. In nucleotides, the CDR3 is TGTGCCAGCAGTGCCCTCGGGACTGACAATGAAAAACTGTTTTTT.

This rearrangement joins TRBV15 to TRBJ1-2; D perhaps matches TRBD1 (5 bases). From germline, CDR1 is LNHNV and CDR2 YYDKDF (reference sequence). The CDR3 runs to 16 residues. The ends were cut back, 0 bases at V and 8 bases at J, with 19 bases in the middle. The CDR3 sequence is CATSRDLQKGPTGYTF. CDR3 bases: TGTGCCACCAGCAGAGATCTCCAAAAGGGGCCCACCGGCTACACCTTC.

V and J are TRBV18 and TRBJ2-1; D unresolved. V lost 0 bases and J 10 bases, leaving 10 bases between the germline ends. CDR1 is KGHSH, CDR2 LQKENI, per germline. The CDR3 runs 13 residues. In nucleotides, the CDR3 is TGTGCCAGCTCACCACCGTTACTTCCCGAGCAGTTCTTC. The encoded protein is CASSPPLLPEQFF.

The V call is TRBV21-1, the J call TRBJ2-1; the table names TRBD2, a call not compared with the DNA. TRBV21-1 is termed a pseudogene. The CDR3 length is 24 residues. CDR3 residues: CASSKAVVGDSSPRTTGNNNEQFF. In DNA, the CDR3 is TGTGCCAGCAGCAAAGCGGTGGTGGGAGATAGCTCCCCCCGAACCACCGGCAATAACAATGAGCAGTTCTTC.

The rearrangement links TRBV28 to TRBJ2-3, with D maybe TRBD2 (5 bases). Germline lookup yields CDR1 MDHEN and CDR2 SYDVKM. Trimming cost V 8 bases and J 2 bases, with 17 bases left between them. The CDR3 is 15 amino acids. CDR3 DNA: TGTGCCAGCTCAAACCCTGTAGCGAACACAGATACGCAGTATTTT. Its protein product is CASSNPVANTDTQYF.

This CDR3 reads CASRQASGGNYEQYF. CDR3 nucleotide sequence: TGTGCCAGCAGACAGGCTTCGGGGGGAAACTACGAGCAGTACTTC. J is TRBJ2-7 and V is TRBV5-4, with 7 bases aligning to TRBD2. The junction had 11 bases not matched to a gene; V was cut back by 5 bases and J by 3 bases. The germline V gene has CDR1 SGHNT and CDR2 YYREEE (reference sequence). The CDR3 sequence is 15 residues long.